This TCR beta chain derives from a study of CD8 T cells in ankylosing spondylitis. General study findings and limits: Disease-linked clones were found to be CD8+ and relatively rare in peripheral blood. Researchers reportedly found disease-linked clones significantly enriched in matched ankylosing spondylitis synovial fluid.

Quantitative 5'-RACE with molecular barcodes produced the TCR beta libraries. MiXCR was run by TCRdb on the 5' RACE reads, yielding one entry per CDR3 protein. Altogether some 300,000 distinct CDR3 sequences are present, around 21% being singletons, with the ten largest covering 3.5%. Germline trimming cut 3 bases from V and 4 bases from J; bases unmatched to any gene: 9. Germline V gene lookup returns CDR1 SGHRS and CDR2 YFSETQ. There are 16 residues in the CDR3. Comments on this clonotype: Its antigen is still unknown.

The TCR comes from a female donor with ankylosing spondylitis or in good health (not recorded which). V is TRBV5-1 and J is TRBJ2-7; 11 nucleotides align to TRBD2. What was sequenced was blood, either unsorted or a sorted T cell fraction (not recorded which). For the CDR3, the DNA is TGCGCCAGCAGCTGGGCGCTAGCGGGAGGAGGATACGAGCAGTACTTC. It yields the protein CASSWALAGGGYEQYF. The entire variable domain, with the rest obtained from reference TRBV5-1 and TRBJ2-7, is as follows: KAGVTQTPRYLIKTRGQQVTLSCSPISGHRSVSWYQQTPGQGLQFLFEYFSETQRNKGNFPGRFSGRQFSNSRSEMNVSTLELGDSALYLCASSWALAGGGYEQYFGPGTRLTVT.